Listed below are T cell receptor beta chains from one sample, sequenced in a study of shared clonotypes between healthy human individuals. The protocol was immunoSEQ multiplex PCR, while the TCRdb copy is restricted to in-frame clones and leaves out a portion. The table lists 850,000 to 1,100,000 clones, around three quarters of them singletons, with approximately 0.9% in the top ten. The sequenced sample was memory CD4+ T cells from PBMCs. The receptors originated from a man aged 18 to 30 in good health. Some clones in this sample may be carry-over from other donors' samples. Both conserved end residues are part of each CDR3. Each record gives: V gene, J gene, clone size, CDR3 protein. A row's size may be missing; if present it is once, few, many or a size class.

v_gene: TRBV4-1
j_gene: TRBJ2-5
abundance: few
CDR3aa: CASSQDRGLQETQYF

v_gene: TRBV28
j_gene: TRBJ2-2
abundance: NA
CDR3aa: CASSREHYRKINTGELFF

v_gene: TRBV7-6
j_gene: TRBJ1-5
abundance: NA
CDR3aa: CASSQVLSNQPQHF

v_gene: TRBV5-1
j_gene: TRBJ2-1
abundance: NA
CDR3aa: CASSWSLAGYHNEQFF

v_gene: TRBV7-3
j_gene: TRBJ1-3
abundance: NA
CDR3aa: CASSFDHTGTIYF

v_gene: TRBV18
j_gene: TRBJ1-5
abundance: NA
CDR3aa: CASSPDRSDQPQHF

v_gene: TRBV10-1
j_gene: TRBJ2-1
abundance: NA
CDR3aa: CASSESSGGAYNEQFF

v_gene: TRBV28
j_gene: TRBJ2-3
abundance: NA
CDR3aa: CASSLTGTSGVPQYF

v_gene: TRBV6-5
j_gene: TRBJ2-7
abundance: NA
CDR3aa: CASSFSSGRAGEQYF

v_gene: TRBV29-1
j_gene: TRBJ2-5
abundance: NA
CDR3aa: CSVSQGAETQYF

v_gene: TRBV27
j_gene: TRBJ2-1
abundance: NA
CDR3aa: CASSTRDRGGGNEQFF

v_gene: TRBV2
j_gene: TRBJ2-5
abundance: NA
CDR3aa: CASSEGTGGETQYF

v_gene: TRBV5-1
j_gene: TRBJ2-1
abundance: NA
CDR3aa: CASSLEGTSGGKQFF

v_gene: TRBV7-8
j_gene: TRBJ1-5
abundance: NA
CDR3aa: CASSPRTGYSNQPQHF

v_gene: TRBV29-1
j_gene: TRBJ2-1
abundance: NA
CDR3aa: CSAIGGSAAYNEQFF

v_gene: TRBV27
j_gene: TRBJ1-5
abundance: few
CDR3aa: CASSFRGRRGYGDQPQHF

v_gene: TRBV11-2
j_gene: TRBJ1-1
abundance: NA
CDR3aa: CASSLDPRGKDTEAFF

v_gene: TRBV28
j_gene: TRBJ2-7
abundance: NA
CDR3aa: CATQLGESYEQYF